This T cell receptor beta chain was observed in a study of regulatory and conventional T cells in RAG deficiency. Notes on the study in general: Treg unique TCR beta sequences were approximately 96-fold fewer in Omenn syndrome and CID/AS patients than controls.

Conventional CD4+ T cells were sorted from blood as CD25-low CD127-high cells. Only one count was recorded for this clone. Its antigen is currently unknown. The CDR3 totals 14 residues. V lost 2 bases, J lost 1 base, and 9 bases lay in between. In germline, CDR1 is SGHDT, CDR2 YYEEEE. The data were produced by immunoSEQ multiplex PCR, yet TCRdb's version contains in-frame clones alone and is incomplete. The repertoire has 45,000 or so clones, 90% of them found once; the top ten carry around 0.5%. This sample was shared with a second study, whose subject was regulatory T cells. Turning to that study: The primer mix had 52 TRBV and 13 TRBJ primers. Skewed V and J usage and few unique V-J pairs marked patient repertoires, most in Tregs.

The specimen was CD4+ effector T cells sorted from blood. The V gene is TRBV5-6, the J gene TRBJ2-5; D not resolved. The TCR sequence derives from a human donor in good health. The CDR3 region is CASSFLTVQETQYF. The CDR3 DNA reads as TGTGCCAGCAGCTTCCTCACGGTCCAAGAGACCCAGTACTTC.